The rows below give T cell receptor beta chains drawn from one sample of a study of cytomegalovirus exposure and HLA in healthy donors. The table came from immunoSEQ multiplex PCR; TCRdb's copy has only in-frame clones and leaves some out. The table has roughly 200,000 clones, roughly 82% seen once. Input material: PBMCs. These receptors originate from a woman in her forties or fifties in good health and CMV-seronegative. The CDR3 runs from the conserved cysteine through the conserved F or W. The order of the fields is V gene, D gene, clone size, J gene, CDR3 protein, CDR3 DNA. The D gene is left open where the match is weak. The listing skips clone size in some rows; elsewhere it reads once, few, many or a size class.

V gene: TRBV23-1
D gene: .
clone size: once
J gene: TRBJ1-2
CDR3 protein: CASSPPPGKGGYTF
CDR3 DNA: TGCGCCAGCAGTCCCCCGCCCGGGAAAGGAGGCTACACCTTC

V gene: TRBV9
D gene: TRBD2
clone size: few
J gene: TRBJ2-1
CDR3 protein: CASSVTGEGNNEQFF
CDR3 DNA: TGTGCCAGCAGCGTAACCGGGGAGGGCAACAATGAGCAGTTCTTC

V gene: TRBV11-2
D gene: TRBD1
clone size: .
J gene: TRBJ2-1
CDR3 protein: CASSRFGTGIDNEQFF
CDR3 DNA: TGTGCCAGCAGCCGCTTTGGGACAGGGATCGACAATGAGCAGTTCTTC

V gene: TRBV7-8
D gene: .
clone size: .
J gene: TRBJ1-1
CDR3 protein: CASSLRGSGEAFF
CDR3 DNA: TGTGCCAGCAGCCTGAGGGGGAGCGGTGAAGCTTTCTTT

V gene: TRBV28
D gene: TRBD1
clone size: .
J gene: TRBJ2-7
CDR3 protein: CASSLLHRGYEQYF
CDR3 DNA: TGTGCCAGCAGTTTACTTCACAGGGGCTACGAGCAGTACTTC

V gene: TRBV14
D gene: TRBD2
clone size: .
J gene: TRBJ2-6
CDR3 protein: CASSQYALAAKVSGANVLTF
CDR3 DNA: TGTGCCAGCAGCCAATATGCTCTAGCGGCGAAAGTCTCTGGGGCCAACGTCCTGACTTTC

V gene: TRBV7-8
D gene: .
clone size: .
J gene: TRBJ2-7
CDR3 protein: CASRYRQEFSYEQYF
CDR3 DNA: TGTGCCAGCAGGTATAGACAGGAATTCTCCTACGAGCAGTACTTC

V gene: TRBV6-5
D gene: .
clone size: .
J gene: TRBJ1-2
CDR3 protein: CASSYGGLYNYGYTF
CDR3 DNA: TGTGCCAGCAGTTACGGGGGACTTTATAACTATGGCTACACCTTC

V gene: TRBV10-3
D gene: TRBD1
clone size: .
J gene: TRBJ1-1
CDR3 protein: CAISESKGARNTEAFF
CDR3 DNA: TGTGCCATCAGTGAGTCGAAGGGGGCACGAAACACTGAAGCTTTCTTT

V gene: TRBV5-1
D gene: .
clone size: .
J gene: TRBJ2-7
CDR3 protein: CASSSWDNLYEAYF
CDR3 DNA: TGCGCCAGCAGCTCTTGGGACAACCTCTACGAGGCGTACTTC

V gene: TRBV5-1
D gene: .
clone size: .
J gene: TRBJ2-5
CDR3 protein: CASRRTATGETQYF
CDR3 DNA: TGCGCCAGCAGGCGGACAGCCACGGGGGAGACCCAGTACTTC

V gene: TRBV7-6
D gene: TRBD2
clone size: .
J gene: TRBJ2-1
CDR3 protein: CASSPIWTSGTNEQFF
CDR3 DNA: TGTGCCAGCAGCCCTATCTGGACTAGCGGGACCAATGAGCAGTTCTTC

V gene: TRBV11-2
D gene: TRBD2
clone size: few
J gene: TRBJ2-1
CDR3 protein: CASSLRAGDYNEQFF
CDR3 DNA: TGTGCCAGCAGCCTCCGCGCGGGAGACTACAATGAGCAGTTCTTC

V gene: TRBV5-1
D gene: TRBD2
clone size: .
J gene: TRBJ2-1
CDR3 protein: CASSGLAYNEQFF
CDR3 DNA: TGCGCCAGCAGTGGACTAGCTTACAATGAGCAGTTCTTC

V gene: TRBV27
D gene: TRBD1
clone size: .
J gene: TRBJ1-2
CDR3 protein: CASSETGGYGYTF
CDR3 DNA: TGTGCCAGCAGTGAGACAGGGGGCTATGGCTACACCTTC

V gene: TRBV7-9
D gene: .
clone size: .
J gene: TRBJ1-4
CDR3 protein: CASSPKTLTDTYNEKLFF
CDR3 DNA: TGTGCCAGCAGCCCTAAGACCCTGACAGATACTTATAATGAAAAACTGTTTTTT

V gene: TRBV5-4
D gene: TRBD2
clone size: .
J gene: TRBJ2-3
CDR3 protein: CASSELAGATTDTQYF
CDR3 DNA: TGTGCCAGCAGCGAACTAGCGGGGGCCACCACAGATACGCAGTATTTT

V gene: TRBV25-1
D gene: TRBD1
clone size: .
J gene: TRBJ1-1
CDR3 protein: CASSDPGQWGAEAFF
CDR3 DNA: TGTGCCAGCAGTGATCCGGGACAGTGGGGCGCTGAAGCTTTCTTT

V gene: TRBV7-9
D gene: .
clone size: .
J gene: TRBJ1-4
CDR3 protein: CASSIWNQVEKLFF
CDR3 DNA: TGTGCCAGCAGCATCTGGAACCAGGTAGAAAAACTGTTTTTT

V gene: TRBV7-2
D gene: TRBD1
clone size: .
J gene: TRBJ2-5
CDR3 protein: CASSPNRGETQYF
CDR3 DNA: TGTGCCAGCAGCCCTAACAGGGGGGAGACCCAGTACTTC